Presented here are 26 T cell receptor beta chains from one specimen sequenced in a study of a mutant IDH1 vaccine in newly diagnosed glioma. Here immunoSEQ multiplex PCR was the method, and the copy in TCRdb shows in-frame clones only, minus some. The data show nearly 55,000 clones, around four fifths seen once. These receptors have no identified antigens. The time point: week 35, safety follow-up. Vaccine doses each comprised 300 ug of mutant IDH1 20-mer peptide, with topical imiquimod. The specimen comprised PBMCs, sampled from a glioma patient whose treatment included an IDH1 peptide vaccine. These TCRs come from a woman between 18 and 29 years old with glioma.

The rearrangement uses TRBV7-9 and TRBJ2-7, with 7 positions matching TRBD1. From germline, CDR1 is SEHNR and CDR2 FQNEAQ (reference sequence). V dropped 5 bases and J dropped 2; count of bases not matched to a gene: 12. CDR3 length: 16 residues. The CDR3 nucleotides are TGTGCCAGCAGCGCCCAGGACAGGTCAGGGGCCTACGAGCAGTACTTC. Protein: CASSAQDRSGAYEQYF.

The chain employs TRBV2 and TRBJ1-5; 8 nucleotides match TRBD1. There are 14 residues in the CDR3. The trim removed 4 bases at V and 6 bases at J, leaving 5 bases unmatched. CDR1 is SNHLY and CDR2 is FYNNEI in the germline V gene. CDR3: CASSGQGAFQPQHF. The CDR3 nucleotides are TGTGCCAGCAGTGGGCAGGGGGCGTTTCAGCCCCAGCATTTT.

J is TRBJ2-6 and V is TRBV5-1; D uncertain. This CDR3 is built from 14 residues. Germline V gives CDR1 SGHRS, CDR2 YFSETQ. V was shortened by 4 bases and J by 0 bases, with 5 bases between the two germline ends. The chain's CDR3 is CASSPLSGANVLTF. For the CDR3, the DNA is TGCGCCAGCAGCCCCCTCTCTGGGGCCAACGTCCTGACTTTC.

This clone has a single count. The chain has TRBV7-7 and TRBJ2-5; D may be TRBD2 (5 bases). Germline CDR1 reads SSHAT; CDR2 reads FNYEAQ (reference sequence). Deletions cut 5 bases from V and 1 base from J, with 14 bases between. The CDR3 has 15 amino acids. CDR3 amino acids: CASSASAALQETQYF. The CDR3 region has the DNA TGTGCCAGCAGCGCCTCAGCGGCCCTCCAAGAGACCCAGTACTTC.

This chain uses TRBV27 with TRBJ2-7; 12 nucleotides match TRBD2. CDR3 size: 17 residues. Germline V gene data show CDR1 as MNHEY and CDR2 as SMNVEV (reference sequence). V lost 0 bases and J lost 3; bases outside the gene matches: 6. CDR3 in DNA: TGTGCCAGCAGTTTATCTTTCCGGACTAGCGGGAACTACGAGCAGTACTTC. Protein product: CASSLSFRTSGNYEQYF.

The rearrangement joins TRBV7-2 to TRBJ2-3; 8 bases are shared with TRBD1. Trimming cost V 5 bases and J 5 bases; bases outside gene matches: 15. The CDR3 length is 17 residues. Germline CDR1 and CDR2: SGHTA and FQGNSA. The CDR3 nucleotides read TGTGCCAGCAGCGCAACGACAGGGGTGTATTGGATAGATACGCAGTATTTT. This sequence encodes CASSATTGVYWIDTQYF.

The chain combines TRBV11-2 with TRBJ2-1; 10 nucleotides line up with TRBD2. The germline CDR1 and CDR2 sequences are SGHAT and FQNNGV. The trim removed 5 bases at V and 9 bases at J, leaving 10 bases unmatched. The CDR3 consists of 15 residues. CDR3 protein: CASSPGLASGGEQFF. CDR3 bases: TGTGCCAGCAGCCCTGGGCTGGCTAGCGGGGGTGAGCAGTTCTTC.

The chain has TRBV19 and TRBJ1-2; tentative D call: TRBD1 (5 bases). The CDR3 runs to 16 residues. The germline V and J ends were trimmed by 5 bases and 2 bases, with 18 bases remaining between them. Germline lookup yields CDR1 LNHDA and CDR2 SQIVND (reference sequence). Written as DNA, the CDR3 is TGTGCCAGTAGTCCTGACTCCAGGGCGGGGAACTATGGCTACACCTTC. It encodes CASSPDSRAGNYGYTF.

With regard to this clone: The same CDR3 can be traced to other DNA sequences in this sample. The rearrangement uses TRBV7-9 and TRBJ1-2; D is unresolved. Germline V CDR1 and CDR2: SEHNR, FQNEAQ (reference sequence). The CDR3 sequence is 12 residues long. V lost 1 base and J lost 2, with 2 bases in between. CDR3 nucleotides: TGTGCCAGCAGCTTAGACAACTATGGCTACACCTTC. This gives the protein CASSLDNYGYTF. Variable domain in full (rest from reference TRBV7-9 and TRBJ1-2): DTGVSQNPRHKITKRGQNVTFRCDPISEHNRLYWYRQTLGQGPEFLTYFQNEAQLEKSRLLSDRFSAERPKGSFSTLEIQRTEQGDSAMYLCASSLDNYGYTFGSGTRLTVV.

V and J are TRBV28 and TRBJ1-1; a possible D gene is TRBD1 (6 bases). The V gene lost 4 bases and the J gene lost 3 bases, with 18 bases spanning the gap. Germline-derived CDR1 and CDR2 are MDHEN and SYDVKM. The CDR3 sequence is 16 residues long. This chain's CDR3 is CASSSPGAEKDTEAFF. CDR3 nucleotides: TGTGCCAGCAGTTCCCCGGGGGCTGAAAAGGACACTGAAGCTTTCTTT.

The J gene is TRBJ2-3, the V gene TRBV10-3; tentatively, D is TRBD1 (6 bases). CDR3 length equals 12 residues. From germline, CDR1 is ENHRY and CDR2 SYGVKD. V was trimmed by 9 bases and J by 4 bases, leaving 11 bases between them. The chain's CDR3 is CAMGAQADTQYF. The CDR3 DNA sequence: TGTGCCATGGGGGCTCAGGCAGATACGCAGTATTTT.

The chain carries TRBV7-2 and TRBJ1-4; 8 nucleotides match TRBD1. Per the germline V gene, CDR1 is SGHTA and CDR2 is FQGNSA. This CDR3 has 14 amino acids. With V trimmed by 5 bases and J by 3 bases, 2 bases remained unmatched. CDR3 sequence (DNA): TGTGCCAGCAGCGAGGGACAGGCTAATGAAAAACTGTTTTTT. Protein: CASSEGQANEKLFF.

The J gene is TRBJ2-1, the V gene TRBV6-1; 7 positions match TRBD1. CDR1 is MNHNS, CDR2 SASEGT, per germline. This CDR3 spans 15 amino acids. The V and J ends lost 7 bases and 4 bases, in that order; junction bases with no gene match: 10. The CDR3 here is CASTSDRETYNEQFF. DNA of the CDR3: TGTGCCAGCACCTCTGACAGGGAAACGTACAATGAGCAGTTCTTC.

Here the CDR3 reads CASSEFRTVTEGYTF. The CDR3 DNA reads TGTGCCAGCAGTGAGTTTAGAACTGTTACGGAAGGCTACACCTTC. The chain combines TRBV6-4 with TRBJ1-2, with D unresolved. V shed 3 bases and J shed 8 bases, with 19 bases lying between them. The CDR3 extends over 15 amino acids. The germline V gene encodes CDR1 MRHNA and CDR2 SNTAGT.

CDR3 in DNA: TGTGCCAGCAGCTTTGACAGTCCTACCTACAATGAGCAGTTCTTC. The encoded protein is CASSFDSPTYNEQFF. This sequence joins TRBV11-1 and TRBJ2-1; possible D gene TRBD1, 5 bases. Germline values: CDR1 SGHAT, CDR2 FQDESV (reference sequence). CDR3 length equals 15 residues. Trimming took off 3 bases at V and 2 bases at J, with 11 bases between the two ends. Full variable domain (remainder filled in from reference TRBV11-1 and TRBJ2-1): EAEVAQSPRYKITEKSQAVAFWCDPISGHATLYWYRQILGQGPELLVQFQDESVVDDSQLPKDRFSAERLKGVDSTLKIQPAELGDSAMYLCASSFDSPTYNEQFFGPGTRLTVL.

The rearrangement links TRBV2 to TRBJ1-1; TRBD1 matches 12 bases. The CDR3 has 15 amino acids. The J segment lost 5 bases and the V segment lost 10 bases, leaving 11 bases of the junction unmatched. Germline values: CDR1 SNHLY, CDR2 FYNNEI. CDR3: CAIPGQGAERTEAFF. The CDR3 nucleotides read TGTGCCATCCCGGGACAGGGGGCGGAAAGGACTGAAGCTTTCTTT.

This clone was counted between two and nine times. The chain recombines TRBV10-3 with TRBJ1-1, with D perhaps matching TRBD1 (6 bases). The length of the CDR3 is 12 residues. Trimming cost V 8 bases and J 1 base, with 8 bases left between them. Germline-derived CDR1 and CDR2 are ENHRY and SYGVKD. CDR3 amino acids: CAIGQQNTEAFF. The CDR3 nucleotides are TGTGCCATCGGACAGCAGAACACTGAAGCTTTCTTT.

The J gene is TRBJ2-2, the V gene TRBV4-2; D remains ambiguous. The CDR3 is 15 amino acids. Trimming left V 4 bases short and J 0 bases short, with 9 bases between. Germline loops: CDR1 LGHNA, CDR2 YNFKEQ. CDR3 nucleotide sequence: TGTGCCAGCAGCCCCTCGGAAGCGAACACCGGGGAGCTGTTTTTT. This encodes CASSPSEANTGELFF.

The genes are TRBV29-1 and TRBJ1-2; D possibly corresponds to TRBD1 (5 bases). The CDR3 consists of 11 residues. The V and J ends lost 6 bases and 4 bases respectively, with 9 bases between them. Germline CDR1 is SQVTM and CDR2 is ANQGSEA. This chain's CDR3 is CSVREIYGYTF. The CDR3 bases are TGCAGCGTCAGGGAGATCTATGGCTACACCTTC.

The chain is built from TRBV5-1 and TRBJ2-1, with 9 bases fitting TRBD2. The CDR3 sequence is 15 residues long. CDR1 and CDR2 from the germline V gene are SGHRS and YFSETQ. Trimming took 0 bases from V and 5 from J; bases not matched to a gene: 3. CDR3 coding DNA: TGCGCCAGCAGCTTGGGGCTAGCGGGGAACAATGAGCAGTTCTTC. Translated, it gives CASSLGLAGNNEQFF.

The chain employs TRBV4-2 and TRBJ1-1; no clear D gene. This CDR3 spans 15 amino acids. The germline V gene has CDR1 LGHNA and CDR2 YNFKEQ. V was clipped by 0 bases and J by 1 base, with 9 bases between them. CDR3 sequence (DNA): TGTGCCAGCAGCCAAGAGGGGTCTCGGAACACTGAAGCTTTCTTT. Protein product: CASSQEGSRNTEAFF.

J is TRBJ1-2 and V is TRBV19; 7 nucleotides align to TRBD1. The V gene's germline CDR1 is LNHDA and CDR2 SQIVND (reference sequence). The J segment lost 8 bases and the V segment lost 3 bases, leaving 6 bases of the junction unmatched. This CDR3 has 13 residues. CDR3: CASSIDRVIGYTF. Here the CDR3 DNA reads TGTGCCAGTAGTATCGACAGGGTGATAGGCTACACCTTC.

CDR3 nucleotide sequence: TGTGCCAGCAGCTTACGCTCCTACGAGCAGTACTTC. Amino acids: CASSLRSYEQYF. This chain connects TRBV7-9 to TRBJ2-7; D remains ambiguous. The CDR3 contains 12 residues. The V end lost 2 bases, the J end lost 0 bases, and 2 bases lay between the germline ends. CDR1 and CDR2 (germline): SEHNR, FQNEAQ (reference sequence).

V and J are TRBV27 and TRBJ1-1; TRBD1 aligns across 12 bases. The CDR3 is 13 residues long. Germline V gene lookup returns CDR1 MNHEY and CDR2 SMNVEV (reference sequence). Germline trimming cut 3 bases from V and 10 bases from J; bases unmatched to any gene: 3. The CDR3 DNA is TGTGCCAGCAGTTTCACGGGACAGGGGGCAGCTTTCTTT. Protein sequence: CASSFTGQGAAFF.

The V gene is TRBV10-1, the J gene TRBJ2-7; 8 nucleotides agree with TRBD2. The CDR3 runs 14 residues. From germline, CDR1 is WNHNN and CDR2 SYGVQD (reference sequence). The V gene end was trimmed by 3 bases and the J gene end by 6 bases; junction bases not matched to a gene: 7. Here the CDR3 reads CASSDPGTSPEQYF. In nucleotides, the CDR3 is TGCGCCAGCAGTGATCCCGGGACTAGTCCCGAGCAGTACTTC.

The CDR3 region is CASSLASGDGELFF. CDR3 DNA: TGTGCCAGCAGCTTAGCTAGCGGAGACGGGGAGCTGTTTTTT. This rearrangement joins TRBV7-3 to TRBJ2-2, with 7 bases identical to TRBD2. CDR1 and CDR2 (germline): SGHTA, FQGTGA. V trimming: 2 bases; J trimming: 7 bases; junction bases outside the gene matches: 4. This CDR3 has 14 amino acids.